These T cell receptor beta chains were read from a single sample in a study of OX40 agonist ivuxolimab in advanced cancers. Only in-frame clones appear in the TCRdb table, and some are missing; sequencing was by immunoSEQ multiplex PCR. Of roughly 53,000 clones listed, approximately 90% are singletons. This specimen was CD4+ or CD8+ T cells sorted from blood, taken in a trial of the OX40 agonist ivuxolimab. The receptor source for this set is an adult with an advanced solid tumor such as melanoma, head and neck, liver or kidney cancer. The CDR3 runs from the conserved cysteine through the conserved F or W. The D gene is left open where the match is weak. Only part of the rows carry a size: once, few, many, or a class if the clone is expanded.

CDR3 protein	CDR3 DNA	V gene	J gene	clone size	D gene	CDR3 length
CASSLLSGTGNNEQFF	TGCGCCAGCAGCCTCCTTAGTGGGACAGGGAACAATGAGCAGTTCTTC	TRBV5-1	TRBJ2-1	-	TRBD1	16
CASSHSSVPGTQYF	TGCGCCAGCAGCCACTCTAGCGTGCCGGGGACCCAGTACTTC	TRBV4-3	TRBJ2-5	once	-	14
CASSPGTGYTGELFF	TGTGCCAGCAGCCCCGGGACAGGGTACACCGGGGAGCTGTTTTTT	TRBV7-9	TRBJ2-2	-	TRBD1	15
CSVGQTSYGYTF	TGCAGCGTCGGACAAACAAGTTATGGCTACACCTTC	TRBV29-1	TRBJ1-2	-	-	12
CATSSTGTAQETQYF	TGTGCCACCAGCAGTACCGGGACAGCCCAAGAGACCCAGTACTTC	TRBV15	TRBJ2-5	-	TRBD1	15
CASSRGLAGGPNIQYF	TGTGCCAGCAGCCGGGGACTAGCGGGAGGCCCGAACATTCAGTACTTC	TRBV28	TRBJ2-4	-	TRBD2	16
CASSVIQGNTEAFF	TGTGCCAGCAGCGTAATACAGGGGAACACTGAAGCTTTCTTT	TRBV9	TRBJ1-1	once	-	14
CASSAGLHYGYTF	TGTGCCAGCAGTGCGGGACTGCACTATGGCTACACCTTC	TRBV28	TRBJ1-2	-	-	13
CASSITNTGELFF	TGTGCCAGTAGTATCACGAACACCGGGGAGCTGTTTTTT	TRBV19	TRBJ2-2	-	-	13
CASSSGQWGAGGYTF	TGTGCCAGCAGCTCTGGGCAGTGGGGGGCTGGTGGCTACACCTTC	TRBV5-4	TRBJ1-2	-	-	15
CASSITAGTAQETQYF	TGTGCCAGCAGCATAACGGCAGGGACAGCCCAAGAGACCCAGTACTTC	TRBV9	TRBJ2-5	-	TRBD1	16
CASSPPPSGQAFF	TGTGCCAGCAGTCCACCCCCCTCGGGACAGGCTTTCTTT	TRBV28	TRBJ1-1	-	TRBD1	13
CASSGEKTNTEAFF	TGTGCCAGCAGCGGTGAGAAAACTAACACTGAAGCTTTCTTT	TRBV5-4	TRBJ1-1	few	-	14
CASSKPQGPRLAGELFF	TGTGCCAGCAGCAAACCCCAGGGACCGCGCCTCGCCGGGGAGCTGTTTTTT	TRBV21-1	TRBJ2-2	-	-	17
CASSQDFSLPSYEQYF	TGCGCCAGCAGCCAAGATTTCTCCCTACCCTCCTACGAGCAGTACTTC	TRBV4-3	TRBJ2-7	-	-	16
CASSRGQDAEQYF	TGTGCCAGCTCACGGGGACAGGACGCCGAGCAGTACTTC	TRBV18	TRBJ2-7	-	TRBD1	13
CASSPHGTGGQETQYF	TGTGCCAGCAGCCCACACGGGACCGGGGGTCAAGAGACCCAGTACTTC	TRBV9	TRBJ2-5	-	-	16
CASSLAEAGSYGYTF	TGTGCCAGCAGCTTAGCCGAGGCAGGTAGCTATGGCTACACCTTC	TRBV7-9	TRBJ1-2	-	-	15
CASSAQGRGTDTQYF	TGTGCCAGCAGTGCCCAGGGCCGCGGCACAGATACGCAGTATTTT	TRBV7-6	TRBJ2-3	-	-	15
CASSLRQGVTEKLFF	TGTGCCAGCAGCCTTCGACAGGGCGTAACTGAAAAACTGTTTTTT	TRBV14	TRBJ1-4	-	TRBD1	15
CASTDALGSHEQYF	TGTGCCAGCACAGACGCGCTGGGGTCCCACGAGCAGTACTTC	TRBV6-6	TRBJ2-7	-	-	14
CASSLAGEDIQYF	TGCGCCAGCAGCTTGGCAGGGGAAGACATTCAGTACTTC	TRBV5-1	TRBJ2-4	-	-	13
CASSEETPRSGQPQHF	TGTGCCAGCAGTGAAGAAACGCCCCGGAGCGGTCAGCCCCAGCATTTT	TRBV2	TRBJ1-5	-	-	16
CASSPGRTREQFF	TGTGCCAGCAGCCCAGGGAGGACTCGGGAGCAGTTCTTC	TRBV7-2	TRBJ2-1	few	-	13
CASSRAGGESWNEQFF	TGTGCCAGTAGTCGAGCGGGAGGGGAATCTTGGAATGAGCAGTTCTTC	TRBV19	TRBJ2-1	-	TRBD2	16
CASSLTSGKGELFF	TGTGCCAGCAGCTTAACCTCCGGGAAGGGGGAGCTGTTTTTT	TRBV7-3	TRBJ2-2	-	-	14
CASSARLGDYNEQFF	TGTGCCAGCAGCGCTCGACTAGGAGACTACAATGAGCAGTTCTTC	TRBV7-2	TRBJ2-1	-	-	15
CASSTSGTGGNDEQYF	TGTGCCAGTAGTACCTCCGGGACAGGGGGTAACGACGAGCAGTACTTC	TRBV19	TRBJ2-7	-	TRBD1	16
CASSRPGRQSNTDTQYF	TGTGCCAGCAGTCGCCCGGGAAGACAGTCCAACACAGATACGCAGTATTTT	TRBV27	TRBJ2-3	-	-	17
CASSSLHEQYF	TGTGCCAGCAGCTCTTTACACGAGCAGTACTTC	TRBV7-9	TRBJ2-7	-	-	11
CASSKGDWESSYNEQFF	TGTGCCAGCAGCAAAGGGGACTGGGAGAGCTCCTACAATGAGCAGTTCTTC	TRBV7-2	TRBJ2-1	-	-	17
CASSFSGSFTDTQYF	TGCGCCAGCAGCTTTAGCGGGAGTTTCACAGATACGCAGTATTTT	TRBV5-1	TRBJ2-3	-	TRBD2	15
CASSLVGNTAETQYF	TGCGCCAGCAGCTTGGTCGGCAATACCGCGGAGACCCAGTACTTC	TRBV5-1	TRBJ2-5	once	-	15
CASSPTDGQNTIYF	TGTGCCAGCTCACCCACGGACGGGCAAAACACCATATATTTT	TRBV18	TRBJ1-3	-	-	14
CASSLEQATDTQYF	TGCGCCAGCAGCTTGGAACAGGCTACAGATACGCAGTATTTT	TRBV5-1	TRBJ2-3	-	-	14
CASSLMQNEQFF	TGTGCCAGCAGCTTAATGCAAAATGAGCAGTTCTTC	TRBV7-3	TRBJ2-1	-	-	12
CASSDRGSYNEQFF	TGCGCCAGCTCCGACAGGGGCTCCTACAATGAGCAGTTCTTC	TRBV5-1	TRBJ2-1	once	TRBD1	14
CASSRGLATNNEQFF	TGTGCCAGCAGCCGCGGACTAGCGACCAACAATGAGCAGTTCTTC	TRBV4-2	TRBJ2-1	once	TRBD2	15
CASSITFWNTEAFF	TGTGCCAGTAGTATCACATTCTGGAACACTGAAGCTTTCTTT	TRBV19	TRBJ1-1	-	-	14
CASSTRQQDTQYF	TGTGCCAGCAGTACAAGACAGCAAGATACGCAGTATTTT	TRBV6-4	TRBJ2-3	-	-	13
CASSIALGTDTQYF	TGTGCCAGTAGTATCGCACTAGGCACAGATACGCAGTATTTT	TRBV19	TRBJ2-3	once	-	14